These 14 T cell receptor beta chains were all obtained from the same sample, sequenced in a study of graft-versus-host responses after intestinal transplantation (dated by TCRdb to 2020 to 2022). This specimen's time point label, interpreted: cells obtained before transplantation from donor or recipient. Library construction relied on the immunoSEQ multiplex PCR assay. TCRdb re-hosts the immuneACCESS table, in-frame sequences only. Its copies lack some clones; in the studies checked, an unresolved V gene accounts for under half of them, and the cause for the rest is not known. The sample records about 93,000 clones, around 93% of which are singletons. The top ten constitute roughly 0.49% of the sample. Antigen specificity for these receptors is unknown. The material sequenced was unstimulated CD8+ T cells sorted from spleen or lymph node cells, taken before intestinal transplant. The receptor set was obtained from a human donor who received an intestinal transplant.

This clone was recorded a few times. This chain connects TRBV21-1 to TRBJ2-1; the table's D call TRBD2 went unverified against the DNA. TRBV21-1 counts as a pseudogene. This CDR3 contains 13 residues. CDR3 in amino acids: CASSYRGADEQFF. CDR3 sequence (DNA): TGTGCCAGCTCATATCGGGGGGCGGATGAGCAGTTCTTC.

In DNA, the CDR3 is TGTGCCAGCAGCTTATACGACAGAACCTATGGCTACACCTTC. It specifies CASSLYDRTYGYTF. The rearrangement joins TRBV13 to TRBJ1-2, with D maybe TRBD1 (5 bases). CDR3 length equals 14 residues. The germline V gene has CDR1 PRHDT and CDR2 FYEKMQ (reference sequence). V lost 2 bases and J lost 4, with 11 bases in between.

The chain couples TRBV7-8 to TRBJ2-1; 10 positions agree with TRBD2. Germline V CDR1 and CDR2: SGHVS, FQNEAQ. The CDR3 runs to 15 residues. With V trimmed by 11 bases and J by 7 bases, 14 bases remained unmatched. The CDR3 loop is CALSQAGGPGNEQFF. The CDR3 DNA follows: TGTGCCCTATCCCAAGCGGGAGGGCCCGGGAATGAGCAGTTCTTC.

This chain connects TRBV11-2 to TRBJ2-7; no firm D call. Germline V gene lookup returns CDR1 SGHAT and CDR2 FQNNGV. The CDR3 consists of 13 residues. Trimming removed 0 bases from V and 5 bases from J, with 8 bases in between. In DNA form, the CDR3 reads TGTGCCAGCAGCTTAGATCTTTCCCACGAGCAGTACTTC. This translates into CASSLDLSHEQYF.

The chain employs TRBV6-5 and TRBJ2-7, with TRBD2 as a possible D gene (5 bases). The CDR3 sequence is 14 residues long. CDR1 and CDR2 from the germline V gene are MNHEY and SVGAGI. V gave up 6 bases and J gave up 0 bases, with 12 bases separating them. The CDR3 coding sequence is TGTGCCAGCAGCAACGGACTGATCTCCTACGAGCAGTACTTC. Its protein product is CASSNGLISYEQYF.

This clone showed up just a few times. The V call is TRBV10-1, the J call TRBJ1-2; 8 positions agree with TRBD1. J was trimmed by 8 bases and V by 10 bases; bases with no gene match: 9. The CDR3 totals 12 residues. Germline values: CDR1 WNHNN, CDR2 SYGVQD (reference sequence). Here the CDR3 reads CAIHRGITGYTF. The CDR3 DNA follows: TGCGCCATCCACAGGGGGATTACGGGCTACACCTTC.

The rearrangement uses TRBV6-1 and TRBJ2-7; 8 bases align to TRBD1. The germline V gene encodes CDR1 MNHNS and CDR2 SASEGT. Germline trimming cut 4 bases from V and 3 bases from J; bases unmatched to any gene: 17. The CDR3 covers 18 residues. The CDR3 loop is CASSATGVPSLYLYEQYF. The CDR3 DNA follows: TGTGCCAGCAGTGCGACAGGGGTCCCTAGCCTCTACCTCTACGAGCAGTACTTC.

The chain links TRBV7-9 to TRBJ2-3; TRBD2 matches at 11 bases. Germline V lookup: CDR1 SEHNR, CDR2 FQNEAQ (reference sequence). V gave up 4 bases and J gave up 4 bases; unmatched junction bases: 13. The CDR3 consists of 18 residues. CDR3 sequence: CASSSMGNSGRASDTQYF. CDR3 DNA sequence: TGTGCCAGCAGCTCGATGGGTAATAGCGGGAGGGCCTCAGATACGCAGTATTTT.

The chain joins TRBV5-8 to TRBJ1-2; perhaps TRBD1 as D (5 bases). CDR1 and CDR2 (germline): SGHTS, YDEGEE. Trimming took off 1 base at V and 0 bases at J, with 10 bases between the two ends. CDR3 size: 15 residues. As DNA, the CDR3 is TGTGCCAGCAGCTTGCCGGGGGAGGCTAACTATGGCTACACCTTC. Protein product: CASSLPGEANYGYTF.

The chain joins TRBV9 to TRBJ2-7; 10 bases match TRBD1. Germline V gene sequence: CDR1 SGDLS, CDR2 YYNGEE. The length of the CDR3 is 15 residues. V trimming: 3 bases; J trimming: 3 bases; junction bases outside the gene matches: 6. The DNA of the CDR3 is TGTGCCAGCAGCGGACCGGGACAGGGGTTCTACGAGCAGTACTTC. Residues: CASSGPGQGFYEQYF.

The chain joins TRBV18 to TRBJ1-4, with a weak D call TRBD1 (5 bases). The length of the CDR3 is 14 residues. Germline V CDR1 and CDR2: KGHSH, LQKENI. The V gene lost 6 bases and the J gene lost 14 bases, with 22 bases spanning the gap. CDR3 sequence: CASSLDSTLGGLFF. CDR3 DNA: TGTGCCAGCTCCCTTGACAGTACCCTGGGAGGGCTGTTTTTT.

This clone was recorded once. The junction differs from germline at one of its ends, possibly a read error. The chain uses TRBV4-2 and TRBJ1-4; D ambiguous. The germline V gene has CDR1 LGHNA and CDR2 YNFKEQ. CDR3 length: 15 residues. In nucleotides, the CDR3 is TGTGCCAGCAGCGAAGACACAGCAACTAATGAAAAACTGTTTTTT. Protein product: CASSEDTATNEKLFF.

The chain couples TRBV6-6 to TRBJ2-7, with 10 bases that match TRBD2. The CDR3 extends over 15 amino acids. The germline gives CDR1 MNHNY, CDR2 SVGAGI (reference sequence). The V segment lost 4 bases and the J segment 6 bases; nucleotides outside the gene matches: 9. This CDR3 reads CASSSLAGDLGEQYF. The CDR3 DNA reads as TGTGCCAGCAGTTCCCTAGCGGGAGACCTCGGCGAGCAGTACTTC.

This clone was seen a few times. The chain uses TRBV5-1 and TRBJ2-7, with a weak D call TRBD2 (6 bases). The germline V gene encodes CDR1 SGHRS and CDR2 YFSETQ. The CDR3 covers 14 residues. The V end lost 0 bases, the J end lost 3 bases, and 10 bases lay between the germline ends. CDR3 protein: CASSLGGEFYEQYF. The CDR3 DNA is TGCGCCAGCAGCTTGGGGGGGGAATTCTACGAGCAGTACTTC. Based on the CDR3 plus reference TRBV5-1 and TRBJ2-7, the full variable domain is KAGVTQTPRYLIKTRGQQVTLSCSPISGHRSVSWYQQTPGQGLQFLFEYFSETQRNKGNFPGRFSGRQFSNSRSEMNVSTLELGDSALYLCASSLGGEFYEQYFGPGTRLTVT.